This T cell receptor beta chain appears in the sequencing data of a study of T-cell reconstitution after alpha-beta-depleted transplantation in children. This CDR3 comprises 14 residues. CDR1 is SEHNR, CDR2 FQNEAQ, per germline (reference sequence). The ends lost 6 bases at V and 6 bases at J; junction bases unmatched: 5. It was with unique molecular identifiers that the TCRbeta library was prepared. TCRdb processed the PCR reads anew with MiXCR; each CDR3 protein has one entry. The data contain around 480,000 distinct CDR3 sequences, 30% to 35% of them seen just once; the ten biggest clones take up 2% to 2.5%.

The TCR comes from a human donor who donated a stem cell graft to a child with aplastic anemia. This sequence joins TRBV7-9 and TRBJ2-1, with 10 bases fitting TRBD1. The sequencing used PBMCs from the stem cell graft donor, collected from the stem cell graft. CDR3 coding DNA: TGTGCCAGCAGTCGACAGGGGGCAATCAATGAGCAGTTCTTC. Translation gives CASSRQGAINEQFF.